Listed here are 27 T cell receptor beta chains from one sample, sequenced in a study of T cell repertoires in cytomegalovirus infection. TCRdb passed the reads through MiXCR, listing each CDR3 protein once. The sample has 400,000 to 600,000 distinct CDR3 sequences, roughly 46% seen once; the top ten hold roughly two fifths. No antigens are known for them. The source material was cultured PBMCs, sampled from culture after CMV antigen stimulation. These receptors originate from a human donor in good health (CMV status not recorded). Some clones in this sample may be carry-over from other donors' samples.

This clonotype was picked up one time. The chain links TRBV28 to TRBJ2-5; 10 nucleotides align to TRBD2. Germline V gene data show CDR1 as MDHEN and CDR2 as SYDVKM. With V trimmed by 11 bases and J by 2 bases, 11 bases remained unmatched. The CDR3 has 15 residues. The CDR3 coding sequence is TGTGCCTCCTCCGTGGCGGGACTAGCGCAAGAGACCCAGTACTTC. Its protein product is CASSVAGLAQETQYF.

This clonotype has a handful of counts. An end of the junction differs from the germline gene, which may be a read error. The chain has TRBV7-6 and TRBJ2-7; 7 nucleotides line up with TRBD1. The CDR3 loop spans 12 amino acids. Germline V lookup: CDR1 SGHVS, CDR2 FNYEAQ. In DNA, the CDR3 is TGTGCCAGCAGCTTAGCAACTGGGACAGCCAACTTC. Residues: CASSLATGTANF.

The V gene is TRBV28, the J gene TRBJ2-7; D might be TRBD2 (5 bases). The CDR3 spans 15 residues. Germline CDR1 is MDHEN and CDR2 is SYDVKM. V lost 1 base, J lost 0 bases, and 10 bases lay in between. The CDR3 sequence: CASSLSARGSYEQYF. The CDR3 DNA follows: TGTGCCAGCAGTTTATCAGCCCGGGGCTCCTACGAGCAGTACTTC.

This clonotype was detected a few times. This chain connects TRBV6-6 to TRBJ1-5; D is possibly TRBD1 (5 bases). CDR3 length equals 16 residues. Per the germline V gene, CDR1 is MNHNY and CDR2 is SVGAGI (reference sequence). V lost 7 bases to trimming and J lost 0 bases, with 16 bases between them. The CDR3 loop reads CASTPNRPYSNQPQHF. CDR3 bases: TGTGCCAGCACCCCAAACAGGCCTTATAGCAATCAGCCCCAGCATTTT.

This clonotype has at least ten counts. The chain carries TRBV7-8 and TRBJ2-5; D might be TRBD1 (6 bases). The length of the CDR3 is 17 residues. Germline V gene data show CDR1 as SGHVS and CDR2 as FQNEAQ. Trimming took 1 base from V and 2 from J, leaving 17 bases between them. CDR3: CASSLGAKRDKQETQYF. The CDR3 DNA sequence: TGTGCCAGCAGCTTAGGGGCTAAACGGGACAAACAAGAGACCCAGTACTTC.

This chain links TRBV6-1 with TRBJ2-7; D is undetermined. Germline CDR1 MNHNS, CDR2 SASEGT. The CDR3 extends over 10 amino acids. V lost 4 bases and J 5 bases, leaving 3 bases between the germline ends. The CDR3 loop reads CASSADEQYF. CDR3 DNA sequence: TGTGCCAGCAGTGCGGACGAGCAGTACTTC.

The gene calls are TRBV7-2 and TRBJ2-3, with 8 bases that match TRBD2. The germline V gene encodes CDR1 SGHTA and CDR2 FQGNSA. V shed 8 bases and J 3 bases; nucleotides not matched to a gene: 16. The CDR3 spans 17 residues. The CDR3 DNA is TGTGCCAGCCACGACGGGGGGGTAGCGAAAAGAACAGATACGCAGTATTTT. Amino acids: CASHDGGVAKRTDTQYF.

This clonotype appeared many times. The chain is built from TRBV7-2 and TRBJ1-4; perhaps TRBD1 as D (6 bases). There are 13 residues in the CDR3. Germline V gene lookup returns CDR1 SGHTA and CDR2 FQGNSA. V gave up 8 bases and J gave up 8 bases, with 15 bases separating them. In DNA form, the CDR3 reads TGTGCCAGCTCGGGGGCGGCGAGGGAAAAACTGTTTTTT. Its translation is CASSGAAREKLFF.

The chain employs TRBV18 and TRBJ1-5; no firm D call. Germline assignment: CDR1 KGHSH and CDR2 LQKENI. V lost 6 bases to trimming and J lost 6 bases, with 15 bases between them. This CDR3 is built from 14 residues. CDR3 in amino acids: CASSPGSGIQPQHF. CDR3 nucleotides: TGTGCCAGCTCGCCGGGCTCCGGCATTCAGCCCCAGCATTTT.

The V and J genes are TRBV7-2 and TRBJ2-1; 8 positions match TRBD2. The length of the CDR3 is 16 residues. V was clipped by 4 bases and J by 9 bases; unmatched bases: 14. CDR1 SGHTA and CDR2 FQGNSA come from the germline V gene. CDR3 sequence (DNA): TGTGCCAGCAGCTCTAACGGGGGGGCGGGTGGTGGTGAGCAGTTCTTC. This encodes CASSSNGGAGGGEQFF.

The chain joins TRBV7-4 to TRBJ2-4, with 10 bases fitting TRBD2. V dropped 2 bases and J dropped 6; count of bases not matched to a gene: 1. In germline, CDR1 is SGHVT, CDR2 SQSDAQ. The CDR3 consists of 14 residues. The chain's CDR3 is CASSLSSGGNIQYF. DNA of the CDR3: TGTGCCAGCAGCTTATCTAGCGGGGGAAACATTCAGTACTTC.

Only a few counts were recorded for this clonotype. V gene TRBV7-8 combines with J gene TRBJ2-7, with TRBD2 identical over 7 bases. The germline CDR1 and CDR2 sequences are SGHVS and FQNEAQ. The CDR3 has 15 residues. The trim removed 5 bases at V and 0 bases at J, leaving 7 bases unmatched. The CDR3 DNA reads TGTGCCAGCAGCCGATCTAGCGGATCCTCCTACGAGCAGTACTTC. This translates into CASSRSSGSSYEQYF.

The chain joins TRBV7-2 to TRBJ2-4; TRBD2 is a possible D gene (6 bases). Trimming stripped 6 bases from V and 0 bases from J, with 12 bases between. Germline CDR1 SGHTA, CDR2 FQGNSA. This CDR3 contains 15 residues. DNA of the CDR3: TGTGCCAGCAGGGGGGGACCTATAGCCAAAAACATTCAGTACTTC. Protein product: CASRGGPIAKNIQYF.

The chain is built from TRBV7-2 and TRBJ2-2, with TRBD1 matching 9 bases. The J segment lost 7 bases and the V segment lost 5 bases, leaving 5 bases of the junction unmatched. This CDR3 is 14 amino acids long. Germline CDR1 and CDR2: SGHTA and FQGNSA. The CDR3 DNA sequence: TGTGCCAGCAGCAGACAGGGGGAGATCGGGGAGCTGTTTTTT. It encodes CASSRQGEIGELFF.

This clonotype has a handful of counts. The CDR3 sequence: CASSVHRDGSNQPQHF. The DNA of the CDR3 is TGTGCCAGCAGCGTCCACAGGGATGGTAGCAATCAGCCCCAGCATTTT. The rearrangement joins TRBV6-1 to TRBJ1-5, with D maybe TRBD1 (6 bases). The V end lost 6 bases, the J end lost 0 bases, and 15 bases lay between the germline ends. From germline, CDR1 is MNHNS and CDR2 SASEGT. This CDR3 contains 16 residues.

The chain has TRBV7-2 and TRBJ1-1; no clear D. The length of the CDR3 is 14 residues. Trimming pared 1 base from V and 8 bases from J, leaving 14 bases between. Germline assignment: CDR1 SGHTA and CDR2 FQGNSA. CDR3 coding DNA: TGTGCCAGCAGCTTAGTCGGCTGGGGTGGGGAAGCTTTCTTT. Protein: CASSLVGWGGEAFF.

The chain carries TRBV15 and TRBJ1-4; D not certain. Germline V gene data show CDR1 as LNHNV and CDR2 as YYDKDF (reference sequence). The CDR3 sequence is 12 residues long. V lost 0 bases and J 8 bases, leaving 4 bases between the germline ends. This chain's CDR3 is CATSRDPEKLFF. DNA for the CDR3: TGTGCCACCAGCAGAGACCCAGAAAAACTGTTTTTT.

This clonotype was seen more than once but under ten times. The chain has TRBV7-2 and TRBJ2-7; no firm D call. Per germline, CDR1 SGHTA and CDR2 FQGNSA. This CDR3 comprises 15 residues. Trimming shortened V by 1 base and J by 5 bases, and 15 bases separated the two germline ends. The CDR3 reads CASSLVGGRSNEQYF. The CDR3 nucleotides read TGTGCCAGCAGCTTAGTTGGCGGCAGGTCCAACGAGCAGTACTTC.

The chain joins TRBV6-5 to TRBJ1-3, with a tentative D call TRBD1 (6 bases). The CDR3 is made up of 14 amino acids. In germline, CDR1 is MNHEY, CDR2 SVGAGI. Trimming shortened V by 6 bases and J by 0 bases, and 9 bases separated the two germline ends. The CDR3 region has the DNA TGTGCCAGCAGGGACAGACGCTCTGGAAACACCATATATTTT. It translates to CASRDRRSGNTIYF.

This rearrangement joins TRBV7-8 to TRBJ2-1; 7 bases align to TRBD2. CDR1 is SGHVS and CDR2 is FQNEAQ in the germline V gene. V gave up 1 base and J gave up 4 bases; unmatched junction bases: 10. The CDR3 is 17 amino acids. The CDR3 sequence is CASSLGGGLTFYNEQFF. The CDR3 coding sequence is TGTGCCAGCAGCTTAGGGGGGGGTCTTACTTTTTACAATGAGCAGTTCTTC. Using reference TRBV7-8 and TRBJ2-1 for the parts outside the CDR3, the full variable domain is GAGVSQSPRYKVAKRGQDVALRCDPISGHVSLFWYQQALGQGPEFLTYFQNEAQLDKSGLPSDRFFAERPEGSVSTLKIQRTQQEDSAVYLCASSLGGGLTFYNEQFFGPGTRLTVL.

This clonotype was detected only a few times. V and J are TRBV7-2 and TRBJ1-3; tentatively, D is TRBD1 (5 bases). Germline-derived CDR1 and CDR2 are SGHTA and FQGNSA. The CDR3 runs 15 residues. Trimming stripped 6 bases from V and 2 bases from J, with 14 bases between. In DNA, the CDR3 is TGTGCCAGCAGTGTCAGGGACGCCGCTGGAAACACCATATATTTT. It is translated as CASSVRDAAGNTIYF.

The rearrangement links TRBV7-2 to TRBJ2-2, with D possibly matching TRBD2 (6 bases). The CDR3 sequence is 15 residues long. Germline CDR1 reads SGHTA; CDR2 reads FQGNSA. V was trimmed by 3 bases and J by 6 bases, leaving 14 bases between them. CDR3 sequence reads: CASSLGGLLAGELFF. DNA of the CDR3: TGTGCCAGCAGCTTGGGGGGTCTACTAGCCGGGGAGCTGTTTTTT.

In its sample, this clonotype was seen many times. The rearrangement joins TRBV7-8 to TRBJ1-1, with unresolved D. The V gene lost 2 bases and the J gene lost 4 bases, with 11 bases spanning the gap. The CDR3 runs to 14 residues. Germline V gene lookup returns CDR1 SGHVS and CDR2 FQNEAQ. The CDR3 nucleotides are TGTGCCAGCAGCTTAATGGGCGTGGGCACTGAAGCTTTCTTT. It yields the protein CASSLMGVGTEAFF.

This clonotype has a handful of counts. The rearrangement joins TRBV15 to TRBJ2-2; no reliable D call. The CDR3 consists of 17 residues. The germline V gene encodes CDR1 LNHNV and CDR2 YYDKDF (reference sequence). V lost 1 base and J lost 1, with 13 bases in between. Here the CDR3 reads CATSRGVYRKNTGELFF. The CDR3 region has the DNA TGTGCCACCAGCAGAGGCGTGTACAGAAAGAACACCGGGGAGCTGTTTTTT.

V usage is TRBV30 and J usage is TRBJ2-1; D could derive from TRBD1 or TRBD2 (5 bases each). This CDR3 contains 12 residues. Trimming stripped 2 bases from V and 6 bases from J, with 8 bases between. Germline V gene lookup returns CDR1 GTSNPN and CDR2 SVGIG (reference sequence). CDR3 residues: CAWSFGTNEQFF. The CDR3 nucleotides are TGTGCCTGGAGTTTTGGGACCAATGAGCAGTTCTTC.

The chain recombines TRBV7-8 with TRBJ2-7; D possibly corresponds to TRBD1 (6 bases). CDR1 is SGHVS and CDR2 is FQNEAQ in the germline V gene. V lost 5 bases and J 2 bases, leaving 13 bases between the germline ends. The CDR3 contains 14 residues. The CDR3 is CASSVYRVAYEQYF. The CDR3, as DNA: TGTGCCAGCAGCGTTTACAGGGTAGCCTACGAGCAGTACTTC.

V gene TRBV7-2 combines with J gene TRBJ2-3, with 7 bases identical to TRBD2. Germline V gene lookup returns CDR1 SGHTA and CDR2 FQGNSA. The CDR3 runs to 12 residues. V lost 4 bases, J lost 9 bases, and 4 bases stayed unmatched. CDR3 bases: TGTGCCAGCAGCTCGGTAGCGGGCACGCAGTATTTT. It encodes CASSSVAGTQYF.